Sequencing of this T cell receptor beta chain was carried out in a study of monozygotic twins with cystic fibrosis. Study-wide background: Libraries were built from 2.5 to 3 micrograms of fragmented DNA using around 16 PCR cycles.

Notes on this clone: Its antigen remains unknown.

Generated by immunoSEQ multiplex PCR, the TCRdb table keeps only in-frame clones and is missing some. The sample lists tens of thousands of clones, approximately 87% seen once, with 1% to 1.5% in the top ten. Study observations and caveats: J usage was most co-twin-similar in 8 of 16 pairs, V in 13. The repertoire was suggested to be naive-dominated, clonality median about 0.009.

Germline-derived CDR1 and CDR2 are LGHNT and FRNRAP. The CDR3 has 12 amino acids. The TCR originated in a young woman with cystic fibrosis. Specimen: blood. The rearrangement uses TRBV12-5 and TRBJ2-1; D ambiguous. CDR3 nucleotides: TGTGCCAGCGCATCCCTAACTTGGGAACGGTTCTTC. This sequence encodes CASASLTWERFF.